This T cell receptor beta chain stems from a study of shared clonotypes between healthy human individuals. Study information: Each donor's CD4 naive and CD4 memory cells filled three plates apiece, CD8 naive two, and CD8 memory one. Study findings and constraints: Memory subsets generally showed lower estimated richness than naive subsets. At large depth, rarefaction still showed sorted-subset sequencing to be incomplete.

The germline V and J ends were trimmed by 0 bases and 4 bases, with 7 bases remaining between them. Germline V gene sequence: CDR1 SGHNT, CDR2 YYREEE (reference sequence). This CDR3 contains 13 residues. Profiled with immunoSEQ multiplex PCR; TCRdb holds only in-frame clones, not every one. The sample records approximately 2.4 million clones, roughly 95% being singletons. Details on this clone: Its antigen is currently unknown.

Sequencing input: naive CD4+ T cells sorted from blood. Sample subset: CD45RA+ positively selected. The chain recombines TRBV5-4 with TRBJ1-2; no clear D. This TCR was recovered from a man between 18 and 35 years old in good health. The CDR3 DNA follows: TGTGCCAGCAGCTTGGGGGATCCCTATGGCTACACCTTC. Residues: CASSLGDPYGYTF. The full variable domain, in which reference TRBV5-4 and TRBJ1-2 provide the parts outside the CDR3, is ETGVTQSPTHLIKTRGQQVTLRCSSQSGHNTVSWYQQALGQGPQFIFQYYREEENGRGNFPPRFSGLQFPNYSSELNVNALELDDSALYLCASSLGDPYGYTFGSGTRLTVV.